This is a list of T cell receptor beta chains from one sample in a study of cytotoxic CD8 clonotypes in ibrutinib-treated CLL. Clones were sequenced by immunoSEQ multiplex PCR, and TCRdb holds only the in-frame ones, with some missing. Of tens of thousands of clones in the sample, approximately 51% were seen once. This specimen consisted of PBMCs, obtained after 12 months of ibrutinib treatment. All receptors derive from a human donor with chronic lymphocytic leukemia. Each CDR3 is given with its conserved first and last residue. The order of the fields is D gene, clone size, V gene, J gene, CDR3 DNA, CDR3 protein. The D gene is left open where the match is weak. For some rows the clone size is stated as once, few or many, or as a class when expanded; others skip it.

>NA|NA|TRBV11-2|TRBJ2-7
TGTGCCAGCAGCTTAGCTCTTGGCCGCTACGAGCAGTACTTC
CASSLALGRYEQYF
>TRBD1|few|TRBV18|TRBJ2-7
TGTGCCAGCTCACCATCTGGGACAGAGGCCTACGAGCAGTACTTC
CASSPSGTEAYEQYF
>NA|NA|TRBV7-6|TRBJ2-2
TGTGCCAGCAGCTTTTTGGACCTTGCGAACACCGGGGAGCTGTTTTTT
CASSFLDLANTGELFF
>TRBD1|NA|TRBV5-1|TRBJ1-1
TGCGCCAGCAACCTTGGACAGGGGACCACTGAAGCTTTCTTT
CASNLGQGTTEAFF
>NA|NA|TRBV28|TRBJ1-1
TGTGCCAGCACCCCTCAGATGAACACTGAAGCTTTCTTT
CASTPQMNTEAFF
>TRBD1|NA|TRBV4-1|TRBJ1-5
TGCGCCAGCAGCCAAGATCCCCGCGGGACAGGCCTTCAGCCCCAGCATTTT
CASSQDPRGTGLQPQHF
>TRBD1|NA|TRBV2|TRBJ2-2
TGTGCCAGCAGTGAACATAGGGGGCCCGGTGGAGGCGGGGAGCTGTTTTTT
CASSEHRGPGGGGELFF
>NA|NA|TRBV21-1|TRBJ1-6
TGTGCCAGCAGCCCTCTCCAACCCTTGGGGAACAGGACAGGGTTGGATTCACCCCTCCACTTT
CASSPLQPLGNRTGLDSPLHF
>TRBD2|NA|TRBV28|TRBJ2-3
TGTGCCAGCAGATTCCTCGGCGCTCCGGGGGGGCACACAGATACGCAGTATTTT
CASRFLGAPGGHTDTQYF
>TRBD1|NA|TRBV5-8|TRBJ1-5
TGTGCCAGCAGCTCTCCCGGGACAGTCAATCAGCCCCAGCATTTT
CASSSPGTVNQPQHF
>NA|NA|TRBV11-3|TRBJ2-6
TGTGCCAGCAGCCCTAGCTCTGGGGCCAACGTCCTGACTTTC
CASSPSSGANVLTF
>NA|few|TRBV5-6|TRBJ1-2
TGTGCCAGCAGCCCGGGCCGGGCCTACGGGGCCTATGGCTACACCTTC
CASSPGRAYGAYGYTF
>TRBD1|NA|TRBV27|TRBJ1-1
TGTGCCAGCAGTGCATGGACAGGGCTGAACACTGAAGCTTTCTTT
CASSAWTGLNTEAFF
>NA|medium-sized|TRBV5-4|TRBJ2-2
TGTGCCAGCAGCCCGGGGCTAGAGAACACCGGGGAGCTGTTTTTT
CASSPGLENTGELFF
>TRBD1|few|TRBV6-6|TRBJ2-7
TGTGCCAGCAGGTTTCCGGGACAGGCCTACGAGCAGTACTTC
CASRFPGQAYEQYF
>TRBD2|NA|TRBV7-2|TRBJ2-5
TGTGCCAGCAGCTCTCAGACTAGCGGCCAAGAGACCCAGTACTTC
CASSSQTSGQETQYF
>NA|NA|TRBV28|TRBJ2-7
TGTGCCAGCAGTTCGGACAGTCCCTACGAGCAGTACTTC
CASSSDSPYEQYF
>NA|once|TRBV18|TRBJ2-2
TGTGCCAGCTCACCGGGGGACACCGGGGAGCTGTTTTTT
CASSPGDTGELFF
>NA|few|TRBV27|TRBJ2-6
TGTGCCAGCAGCAACCGGGGGTCTGGGGCCAACGTCCTGACTTTC
CASSNRGSGANVLTF
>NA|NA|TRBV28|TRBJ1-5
TGTGCCAGTATCTGGAAGTCCGGCAATCAGCCCCAGCATTTT
CASIWKSGNQPQHF
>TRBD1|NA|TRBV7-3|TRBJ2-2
TGTGCCAGCAGCTTAGCCCGGGACAGGGGTCTACGAGGCGGGGAGCTGTTTTTT
CASSLARDRGLRGGELFF
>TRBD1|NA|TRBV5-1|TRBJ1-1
TGCGCCAGCAGCAACCGGACAGGTATGAACACTGAAGCTTTCTTT
CASSNRTGMNTEAFF
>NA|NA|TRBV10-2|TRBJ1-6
TGCGCCAGCAGCGACCGAGGGCGGTCACCCCTCCACTTT
CASSDRGRSPLHF
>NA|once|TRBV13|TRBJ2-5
TGTGCCAGCAGCCGTGAATATCTGAGAGGGAGGCCCCAAGAGACCCAGTACTTC
CASSREYLRGRPQETQYF
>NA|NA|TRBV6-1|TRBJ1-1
TGTGCCAGCAGGAGGGTAGTCGACACTGAAGCTTTCTTT
CASRRVVDTEAFF
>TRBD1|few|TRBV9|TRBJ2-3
TGTGCCAGCAGCGTAGGGACAGGGGGCACAGATACGCAGTATTTT
CASSVGTGGTDTQYF
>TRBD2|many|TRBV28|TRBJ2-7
TGTGCCAGCAGGAGCGGGAGCTCCTACGAGCAGTACTTC
CASRSGSSYEQYF
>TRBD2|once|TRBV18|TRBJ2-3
TGTGCCAGCTCACCGTCTAGCGGGAGGAGCACAGATACGCAGTATTTT
CASSPSSGRSTDTQYF
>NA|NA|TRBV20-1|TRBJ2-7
TGCAGTGCCCCCATGCTAGGACAGCAGTACTTC
CSAPMLGQQYF
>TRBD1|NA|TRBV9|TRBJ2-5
TGTGCCAGCAGCGCTCCGGGACAGCTAGAGACCCAGTACTTC
CASSAPGQLETQYF
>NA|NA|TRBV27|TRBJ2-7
TGTGCCAGCAGTTTTTGGGGGACCGCCTACGAGCAGTACTTC
CASSFWGTAYEQYF
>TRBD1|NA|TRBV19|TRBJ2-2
TGTGCCAGTAGGCTCGGGACAGTAACCGGGGAGCTGTTTTTT
CASRLGTVTGELFF
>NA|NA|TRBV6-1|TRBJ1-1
TGTGCCAGCAGTGAAGCACAGTTACAAGCTTTCTTT
CASSEAQLQAFF
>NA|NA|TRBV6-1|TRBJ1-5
TGTGCCAGCAGTGAAGCGCCAGACGGTCAGCCCCAGCATTTT
CASSEAPDGQPQHF
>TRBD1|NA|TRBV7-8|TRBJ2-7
TGTGCCAGCAGCTTAGCTGGACAGGGGATCTACGAGCAGTACTTC
CASSLAGQGIYEQYF
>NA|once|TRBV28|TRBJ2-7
TGTGCCAGCAGCCTTCCGTTGACATTGCCTTACGAGCAGTACTTC
CASSLPLTLPYEQYF
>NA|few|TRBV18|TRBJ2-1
TGTGCCAGCTCACCAGAAAACGACGTCTTCAATGAGCAGTTCTTC
CASSPENDVFNEQFF
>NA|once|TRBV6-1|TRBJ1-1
TGTGCCAGCAGAAGGGGAAGCACTGAAGCTTTCTTT
CASRRGSTEAFF
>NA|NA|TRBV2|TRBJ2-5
TGTGCCAGCACCATCACTACCCAAGAGACCCAGTACTTC
CASTITTQETQYF
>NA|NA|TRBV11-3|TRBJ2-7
TGTGCCAGCAGCTTAGCACAGGGTCCCAGCTCCTACGAGCAGTACTTC
CASSLAQGPSSYEQYF
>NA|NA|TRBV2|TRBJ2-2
TGTGCCAGCAGTCGGGACCTAGTAGGGACCGGGGAGCTGTTTTTT
CASSRDLVGTGELFF
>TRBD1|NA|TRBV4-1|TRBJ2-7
TGCGCCAGCAGCCAGCTTACAGGGGTCGAGCAGTACTTC
CASSQLTGVEQYF
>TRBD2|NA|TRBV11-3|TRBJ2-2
TGTGCCAGCAGCCCCGGACTAGCGGGAGGGCCCGGGGCCGGGGAGCTGTTTTTT
CASSPGLAGGPGAGELFF
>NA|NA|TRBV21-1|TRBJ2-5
TGTGCCAGCGTCAATTACCCAGGGGAAGAGACCCAGTACTTC
CASVNYPGEETQYF
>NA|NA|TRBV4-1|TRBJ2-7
TGCGCCAGCAGCCATATGCCAGCGACGGCTCTTCACGAGCAGTACTTC
CASSHMPATALHEQYF
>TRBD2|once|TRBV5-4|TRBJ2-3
TGTGCCAGCAGCTCCGGGTTAGCGGGCACCCCCCAAGATACGCAGTATTTT
CASSSGLAGTPQDTQYF
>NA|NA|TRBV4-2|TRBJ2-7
TGTGCCAGCAGCTTAGATGCCAGGTCAGGAGACGAGCAGTACTTC
CASSLDARSGDEQYF
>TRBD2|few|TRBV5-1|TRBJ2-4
TGCGCCAGCAGCCCCGGGACTAGCGGGAGTTGGGACATTCAGTACTTC
CASSPGTSGSWDIQYF
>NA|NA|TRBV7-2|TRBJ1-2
TGTGCCAGCAGCTTAGTCTATATCGGAACTAACTATGGCTACACCTTC
CASSLVYIGTNYGYTF
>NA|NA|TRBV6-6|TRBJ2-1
TGTGCCAGCAGTTACTCAGCGAAGGATGAGCAGTTCTTC
CASSYSAKDEQFF
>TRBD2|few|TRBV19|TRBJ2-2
TGTGCCAGTCGGACTAGCGGGACCGGGGAGCTGTTTTTT
CASRTSGTGELFF
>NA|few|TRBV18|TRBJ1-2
TGTGCCAGCTCAGCCGGGTCTTCGAACTATGGCTACACCTTC
CASSAGSSNYGYTF